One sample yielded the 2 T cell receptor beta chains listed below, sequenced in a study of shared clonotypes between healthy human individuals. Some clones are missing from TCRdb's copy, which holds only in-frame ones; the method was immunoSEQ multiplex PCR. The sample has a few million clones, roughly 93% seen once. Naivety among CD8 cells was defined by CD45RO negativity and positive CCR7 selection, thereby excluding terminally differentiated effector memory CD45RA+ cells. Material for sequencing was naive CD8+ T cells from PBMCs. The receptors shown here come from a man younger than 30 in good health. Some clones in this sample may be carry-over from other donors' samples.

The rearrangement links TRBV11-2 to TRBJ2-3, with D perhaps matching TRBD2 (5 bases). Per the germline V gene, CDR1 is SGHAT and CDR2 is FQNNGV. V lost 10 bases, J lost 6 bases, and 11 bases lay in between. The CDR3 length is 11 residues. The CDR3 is CATQRRDTQYF. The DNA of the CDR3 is TGTGCCACGCAACGGAGGGATACGCAGTATTTT.

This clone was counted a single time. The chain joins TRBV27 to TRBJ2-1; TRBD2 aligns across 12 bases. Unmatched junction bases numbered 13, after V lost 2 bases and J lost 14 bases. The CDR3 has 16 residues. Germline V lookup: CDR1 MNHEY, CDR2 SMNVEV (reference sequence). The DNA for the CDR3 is TGTGCCAGCAGTTTACTTCCGGGACTAGCGGGTGGGGCGGAGTTCTTC. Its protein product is CASSLLPGLAGGAEFF.